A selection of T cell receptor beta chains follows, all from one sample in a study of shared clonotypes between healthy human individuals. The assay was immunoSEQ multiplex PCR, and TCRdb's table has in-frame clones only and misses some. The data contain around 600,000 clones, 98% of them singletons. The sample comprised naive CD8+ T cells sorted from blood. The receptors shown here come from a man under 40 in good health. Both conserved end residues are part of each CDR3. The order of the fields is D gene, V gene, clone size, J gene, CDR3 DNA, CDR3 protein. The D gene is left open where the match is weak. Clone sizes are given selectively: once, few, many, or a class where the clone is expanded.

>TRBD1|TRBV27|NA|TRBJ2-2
TGTGCCAGCCATAGACAGGGGGACACCGGGGAGCTGTTTTTT
CASHRQGDTGELFF
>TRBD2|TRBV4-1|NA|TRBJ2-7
TGCGCCAGCAGCCGGACTAGCGGGATCTACGAGCAGTACTTC
CASSRTSGIYEQYF
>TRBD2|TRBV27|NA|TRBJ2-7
TGTGCCACCCGAACCGGGACTAGCGGCTACGAGCAGTACTTC
CATRTGTSGYEQYF
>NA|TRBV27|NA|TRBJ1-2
TGTGCCAGCAGTTTATCTCTGGAATCAGCTTATGGCTACACCTTC
CASSLSLESAYGYTF
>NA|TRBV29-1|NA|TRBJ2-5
TGCAGCGTTGAACATACAGGGCCAACCCAAGAGACCCAGTACTTC
CSVEHTGPTQETQYF
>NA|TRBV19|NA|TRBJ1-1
TGTGCCAGTAGCGGAAGGCCTGAAGCTTTCTTT
CASSGRPEAFF
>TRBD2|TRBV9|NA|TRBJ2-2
TGTGCCAGCAGCGTAGGGACTAGCGGGAGCGAGCTGTTTTTT
CASSVGTSGSELFF
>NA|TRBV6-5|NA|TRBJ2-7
TGTGCCAGCACCACAGGGACGCCGTACGAGCAGTACTTC
CASTTGTPYEQYF
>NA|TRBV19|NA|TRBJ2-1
TGTGCCAGTAGTACCTGGAGGGATGAGCAGTTCTTC
CASSTWRDEQFF
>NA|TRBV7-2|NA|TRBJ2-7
TGTGCCAGCAGCTTAGCGCGCGGTACCTACGAGCAGTACTTC
CASSLARGTYEQYF
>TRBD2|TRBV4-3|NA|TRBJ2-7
TGCGCCAGCAGCCAAGCTAGCGGGACCTACGAGCAGTACTTC
CASSQASGTYEQYF
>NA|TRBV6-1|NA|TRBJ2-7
TGTGCCAGCAGCGAGGCGACCTCCTACGAGCAGTACTTC
CASSEATSYEQYF
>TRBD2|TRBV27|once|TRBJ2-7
TGTGCCAGCAGTTCGCTTAAAACTAGCGGAGCGAGCTCCTACGAGCAGTACTTC
CASSSLKTSGASSYEQYF
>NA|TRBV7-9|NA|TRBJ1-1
TGTGCCAGCAGCCCCTCAGGGTACACTGAAGCTTTCTTT
CASSPSGYTEAFF
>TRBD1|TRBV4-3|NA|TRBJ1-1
TGCGCCAGCAGCCTTGACAGGGGGGGTGAAGCTTTCTTT
CASSLDRGGEAFF
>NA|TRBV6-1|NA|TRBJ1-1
TGTGCCAGCAGTGACGCCGTGGGTGCGGACACTGAAGCTTTCTTT
CASSDAVGADTEAFF
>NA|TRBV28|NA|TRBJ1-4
TGTGCCAGCAGTTCCATTCGGCGTGAAAAACTGTTTTTT
CASSSIRREKLFF
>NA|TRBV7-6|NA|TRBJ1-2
TGTGCCAGCAGCCCCGGCAGGGTGATCTATGGCTACACCTTC
CASSPGRVIYGYTF
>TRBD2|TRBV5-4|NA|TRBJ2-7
TGTGCCAGCAGTTCCGGGACTAGCTTCCACGAGCAGTACTTC
CASSSGTSFHEQYF
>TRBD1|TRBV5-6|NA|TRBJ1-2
TGTGCCAGCAGCCCAGGACAGGGCGCGAGCTATGGCTACACCTTC
CASSPGQGASYGYTF
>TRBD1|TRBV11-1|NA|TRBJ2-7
TGTGCCAGCAGCGTACCGGGACAGAGCTCCTACGAGCAGTACTTC
CASSVPGQSSYEQYF
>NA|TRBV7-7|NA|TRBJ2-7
TGTGCTAGCAGCTTAACACTGGTAGGGGAGCAGTACTTC
CASSLTLVGEQYF
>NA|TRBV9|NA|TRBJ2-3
TGTGCCAGCAGCGTCCAGGGGGATACGCAGTATTTT
CASSVQGDTQYF
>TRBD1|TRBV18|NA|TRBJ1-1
TGTGCCAGCTCCCCAGACCCCAGGACAGGGGGCACGCTATACACTGAAGCTTTCTTT
CASSPDPRTGGTLYTEAFF
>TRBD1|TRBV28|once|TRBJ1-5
TGTGCCAGCAGGACAGGGATAGGAAATCAGCCCCAGCATTTT
CASRTGIGNQPQHF
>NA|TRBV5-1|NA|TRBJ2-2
TGCGCCAGCAGCTTGGAGGGACTTAACACCGGGGAGCTGTTTTTT
CASSLEGLNTGELFF
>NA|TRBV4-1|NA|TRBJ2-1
TGCGCCAGCAGCCAAAACCCGGGTGAGAATGAGCAGTTCTTC
CASSQNPGENEQFF
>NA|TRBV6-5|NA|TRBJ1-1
TGTGCCAGCAGTTACGGGATTGGCACTGAAGCTTTCTTT
CASSYGIGTEAFF
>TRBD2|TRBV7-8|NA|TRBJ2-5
TGTGCCAGCAGCTTCCCAGGACTAGCGGGAGACCGCGAGACCCAGTACTTC
CASSFPGLAGDRETQYF
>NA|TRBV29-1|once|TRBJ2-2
TGCAGCGCCTTATCAGGATCCACCGGGGAGCTGTTTTTT
CSALSGSTGELFF
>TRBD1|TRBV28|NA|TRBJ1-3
TGTGCCAGCCGGAGCGGACAGGGGGCGCTTTTCGGAAACACCATATATTTT
CASRSGQGALFGNTIYF
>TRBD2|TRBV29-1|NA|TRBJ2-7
TGCAGCGTTGAAGGGCGCGGGGAGGGCGGCTACGAGCAGTACTTC
CSVEGRGEGGYEQYF
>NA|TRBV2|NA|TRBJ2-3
TGTGCCAGCAGTGTGGGCACAGAGTCAGATACGCAGTATTTT
CASSVGTESDTQYF
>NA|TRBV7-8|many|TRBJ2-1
TGTGCCAGCAGCCTATTAGAGGCGGCCTCCTACAATGAGCAGTTCTTC
CASSLLEAASYNEQFF
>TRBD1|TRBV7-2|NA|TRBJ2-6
TGTGCCAGCAGCTCCTCCGGGACAGCGGTCTTCTCTGGGGCCAACGTCCTGACTTTC
CASSSSGTAVFSGANVLTF
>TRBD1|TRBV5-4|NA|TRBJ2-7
TGTGCCAGCAGCTTAGGACAGGGAGGAGAGTACGAGCAGTACTTC
CASSLGQGGEYEQYF
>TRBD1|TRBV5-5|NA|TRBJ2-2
TGTGCCAGCAGCGGAGGACAGGGGGTCTGGTCCGGGGAGCTGTTTTTT
CASSGGQGVWSGELFF
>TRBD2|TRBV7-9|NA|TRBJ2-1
TGTGCCAGCAGCCACCGGTTAGCGGGAGCAGTATACAATGAGCAGTTCTTC
CASSHRLAGAVYNEQFF